The 31 T cell receptor beta chains presented below share a single source sample, sequenced in a study of T-cell reconstitution after alpha-beta-depleted transplantation in children. Preparation of the TCRbeta library used unique molecular identifiers. TCRdb independently ran MiXCR on the PCR reads; one entry per CDR3 protein. The data contain fewer than 550,000 distinct CDR3 sequences, about an eighth of them singletons. The input for sequencing was PBMCs, mostly from graft donor cells, taken 180 days after TCRalphabeta/CD19-depleted stem cell transplant. The receptors here all came from a female patient aged 2-15 years who had a stem cell transplant for aplastic anemia, so the T cells may come from the graft donor.

The rearrangement links TRBV11-2 to TRBJ1-2; D is unresolved. Per the germline V gene, CDR1 is SGHAT and CDR2 is FQNNGV. Deletions cut 5 bases from V and 5 bases from J, with 27 bases between. There are 18 residues in the CDR3. This CDR3 is CASSPPGQALTPGYGYTF. The DNA for the CDR3 is TGTGCCAGCAGCCCCCCCGGGCAGGCTCTTACACCGGGATATGGCTACACCTTC.

This clonotype was seen a few times. Here the CDR3 reads CASSLGTGGFGYEQYF. The CDR3 region has the DNA TGTGCCAGCAGTTTAGGAACAGGGGGCTTCGGGTACGAGCAGTACTTC. The rearrangement joins TRBV27 to TRBJ2-7, with 9 nucleotides matching TRBD1. CDR1 is MNHEY and CDR2 is SMNVEV in the germline V gene (reference sequence). The CDR3 is 16 amino acids. V shed 2 bases and J 4 bases; nucleotides not matched to a gene: 9.

This clonotype was observed a handful of times. The rearrangement joins TRBV10-1 to TRBJ2-2; D is perhaps TRBD1 (6 bases). Germline V lookup: CDR1 WNHNN, CDR2 SYGVQD (reference sequence). The CDR3 loop spans 15 amino acids. The V end was cut by 0 bases, the J end by 5 bases, with 10 bases between. The CDR3 here is CASSESGTTTGELFF. CDR3 DNA sequence: TGCGCCAGCAGTGAGTCTGGGACAACGACCGGGGAGCTGTTTTTT.

This clonotype was recorded a few times. The chain joins TRBV9 to TRBJ1-1; 7 nucleotides align to TRBD1. J gave up 1 base and V 0 bases, and 12 bases lay outside the gene matches. CDR3 size: 18 residues. Per the germline V gene, CDR1 is SGDLS and CDR2 is YYNGEE. In DNA, the CDR3 is TGTGCCAGCAGCGTAGTGGAGGGGGCAGGGGCAACGAACACTGAAGCTTTCTTT. It is translated as CASSVVEGAGATNTEAFF.

This clonotype appeared a few times. The genes are TRBV4-3 and TRBJ2-3, with D hard to call. The CDR3 has 14 residues. Trimming removed 0 bases at V and 2 bases at J, with 6 bases between. Germline CDR1 reads LGHNA; CDR2 reads YSLEER. The CDR3 bases are TGCGCCAGCAGCCAAGACCCATTCACAGATACGCAGTATTTT. Amino acids: CASSQDPFTDTQYF.

This clonotype occurred many times. This chain links TRBV27 with TRBJ2-1; D is unresolved. This CDR3 spans 14 amino acids. Germline CDR1 is MNHEY and CDR2 is SMNVEV (reference sequence). Deletions cut 3 bases from V and 1 base from J, with 7 bases between. CDR3 sequence reads: CASSFQKSYNEQFF. The CDR3 nucleotides are TGTGCCAGCAGTTTCCAGAAGTCCTACAATGAGCAGTTCTTC.

In DNA form, the CDR3 reads TGTGCCAGCAGAATCCTAGCGGGAGAGGCCGGGGAGCTGTTTTTT. Protein: CASRILAGEAGELFF. V gene TRBV7-3 combines with J gene TRBJ2-2, with TRBD2 matching over 10 bases. This CDR3 comprises 15 residues. Germline CDR1 reads SGHTA; CDR2 reads FQGTGA. Germline trimming cut 6 bases from V and 6 bases from J; bases unmatched to any gene: 7.

A few counts support this clonotype. This sequence joins TRBV7-9 and TRBJ1-5, with D unclear. This CDR3 is 17 amino acids long. Germline V gene data show CDR1 as SEHNR and CDR2 as FQNEAQ (reference sequence). V lost 1 base and J lost 0, with 13 bases in between. In DNA, the CDR3 is TGTGCCAGCAGCTTAGAGCCAGGACTTTATAGCAATCAGCCCCAGCATTTT. It codes for CASSLEPGLYSNQPQHF.

This clonotype was seen more than once but under ten times. This chain joins TRBV5-6 and TRBJ2-3; maybe TRBD2 (6 bases). This CDR3 spans 18 amino acids. Trimming removed 2 bases from V and 1 base from J, with 20 bases in between. Germline V gene sequence: CDR1 SGHDT, CDR2 YYEEEE. The CDR3 here is CASSLFGRGGSGTDTQYF. CDR3 DNA: TGTGCCAGCAGCTTATTCGGCCGCGGAGGGAGTGGCACAGATACGCAGTATTTT. Combining the CDR3 with reference TRBV5-6 and TRBJ2-3 gives the whole variable domain DAGVTQSPTHLIKTRGQQVTLRCSPKSGHDTVSWYQQALGQGPQFIFQYYEEEERQRGNFPDRFSGHQFPNYSSELNVNALLLGDSALYLCASSLFGRGGSGTDTQYFGPGTRLTVL.

The CDR3 sequence: CASSDLPGGGNGANVLTF. CDR3 DNA: TGTGCCAGCAGTGACCTCCCGGGAGGGGGAAATGGGGCCAACGTCCTGACTTTC. The chain combines TRBV6-4 with TRBJ2-6; TRBD2 matches 8 bases. Per germline, CDR1 MRHNA and CDR2 SNTAGT. This CDR3 spans 18 amino acids. The V and J ends lost 2 bases and 3 bases, in that order; junction bases with no gene match: 9.

This clonotype was seen just once. A much larger clone differs from this one at a single base, so this may be a read error. The chain recombines TRBV3-1 with TRBJ2-7; the D gene is possibly TRBD1 (5 bases). CDR1 is LGHDT, CDR2 YNNKEL, per germline (reference sequence). The CDR3 is 15 residues long. This chain's CDR3 is CATSQGASFPYEQYF. The CDR3 region has the DNA TGTGCCACCAGCCAAGGGGCTTCCTTTCCCTACGAGCAGTACTTC.

This clonotype has more than one count but fewer than ten. V and J are TRBV7-8 and TRBJ1-1; D is unclear. The ends were cut back, 1 base at V and 3 bases at J, with 9 bases in the middle. The CDR3 has 14 residues. The germline V gene has CDR1 SGHVS and CDR2 FQNEAQ. DNA of the CDR3: TGTGCCAGCAGCTTAGGGGTTAAGGACACTGAAGCTTTCTTT. It codes for CASSLGVKDTEAFF.

In this sample, this clonotype turned up a few times. V usage is TRBV6-1 and J usage is TRBJ2-7, with 8 bases lining up with TRBD2. The CDR3 length is 16 residues. V lost 5 bases and J lost 4; bases outside the gene matches: 13. In germline, CDR1 is MNHNS, CDR2 SASEGT. The chain's CDR3 is CASSRAGGAGAYEQYF. The CDR3 DNA is TGTGCCAGCAGTCGGGCCGGGGGAGCGGGAGCGTACGAGCAGTACTTC.

The gene calls are TRBV7-2 and TRBJ2-3; unclear D gene. V dropped 2 bases and J dropped 2 bases, with 8 bases sitting between them. The germline V gene encodes CDR1 SGHTA and CDR2 FQGNSA. The CDR3 consists of 14 residues. The CDR3 region has the DNA TGTGCCAGCAGCTTAAGCTCATACACAGATACGCAGTATTTT. It specifies CASSLSSYTDTQYF.

The chain carries TRBV7-3 and TRBJ2-3, with D maybe TRBD2 (5 bases). Germline CDR1 is SGHTA and CDR2 is FQGTGA. V was shortened by 4 bases and J by 6 bases, with 11 bases between the two germline ends. The CDR3 is 13 amino acids. This CDR3 is CASSSSPGDTQYF. The CDR3 DNA reads as TGTGCCAGCAGCTCGTCGCCGGGGGATACGCAGTATTTT.

This clonotype was detected only a few times. V is TRBV5-1 and J is TRBJ2-6; 8 nucleotides match TRBD2. Trimming took 4 bases from V and 2 from J; bases not matched to a gene: 5. CDR3 length equals 16 residues. Germline lookup yields CDR1 SGHRS and CDR2 YFSETQ. In DNA form, the CDR3 reads TGCGCCAGCAGCCTCCCGGGGGGGACTGGGGCCAACGTCCTGACTTTC. Encoded protein: CASSLPGGTGANVLTF. Looking up the rest from reference TRBV5-1 and TRBJ2-6 gives the full variable domain: KAGVTQTPRYLIKTRGQQVTLSCSPISGHRSVSWYQQTPGQGLQFLFEYFSETQRNKGNFPGRFSGRQFSNSRSEMNVSTLELGDSALYLCASSLPGGTGANVLTFGAGSRLTVL.

This clonotype appeared a few times. This chain joins TRBV9 and TRBJ2-1; 8 positions agree with TRBD2. Trimming took 0 bases from V and 1 from J; bases not matched to a gene: 3. CDR3 size: 16 residues. In germline, CDR1 is SGDLS, CDR2 YYNGEE. CDR3: CASSVDTSGSYNEQFF. CDR3 DNA sequence: TGTGCCAGCAGCGTAGATACTAGCGGATCCTACAATGAGCAGTTCTTC.

The chain uses TRBV21-1 and TRBJ1-2; the D call in the table, TRBD1, was not verified against the DNA. TRBV21-1 is flagged as a pseudogene. This CDR3 has 15 amino acids. CDR3 sequence: CASSPSTDSDYGYTF. The CDR3 DNA reads TGTGCCAGCAGCCCAAGTACCGACAGTGACTATGGCTACACCTTC.

This clonotype has a handful of counts. The chain is built from TRBV14 and TRBJ2-1; D gene ambiguous. The CDR3 is made up of 14 amino acids. From germline, CDR1 is SGHDN and CDR2 FVKESK. The ends were cut back, 1 base at V and 8 bases at J, with 12 bases in the middle. The CDR3 nucleotides are TGTGCCAGCAGCCAAGCGTCTCTAGTCTATGAGCAGTTCTTC. Amino acids: CASSQASLVYEQFF.

This clonotype came up a few times. The chain has TRBV29-1 and TRBJ2-1, with D possibly TRBD1 on 5 matching bases. V lost 5 bases to trimming and J lost 5 bases, with 13 bases between them. CDR3 length: 13 amino acids. Germline V gives CDR1 SQVTM, CDR2 ANQGSEA. CDR3 sequence (DNA): TGCAGCGTTAAAGGGGCGGTTAACAATGAGCAGTTCTTC. Translation: CSVKGAVNNEQFF.

The gene calls are TRBV19 and TRBJ1-3; D is possibly TRBD1 (5 bases). Trimming took 7 bases from V and 7 from J, leaving 14 bases between them. The CDR3 spans 13 residues. From germline, CDR1 is LNHDA and CDR2 SQIVND (reference sequence). The CDR3 DNA reads TGTGCCAGTATTCCGGGCCGGGGGAACACCATATATTTT. Translated, it gives CASIPGRGNTIYF.

The sample holds many counts of this clonotype. The rearrangement joins TRBV6-2 or TRBV6-3 to TRBJ2-1; D perhaps matches TRBD1 (5 bases). V dropped 2 bases and J dropped 5 bases, with 16 bases sitting between them. CDR1 MNHEY and CDR2 SVGEGT come from the germline V gene. The CDR3 is 16 residues long. The chain's CDR3 is CASSYTNYGHNNEQFF. Here the CDR3 DNA reads TGTGCCAGCAGTTACACAAACTACGGACACAACAATGAGCAGTTCTTC.

In its sample, this clonotype was seen a few times. This chain joins TRBV28 and TRBJ2-3; either TRBD1 or TRBD2 may supply D (5 bases each). The CDR3 covers 14 residues. Germline lookup yields CDR1 MDHEN and CDR2 SYDVKM. The ends were cut back, 3 bases at V and 8 bases at J, with 15 bases in the middle. This chain's CDR3 is CASSFRDPTTTQYF. As DNA, the CDR3 is TGTGCCAGCAGTTTTCGGGACCCTACCACTACGCAGTATTTT.

This clonotype was detected a few times. The rearrangement links TRBV6-2 or TRBV6-3 to TRBJ1-1; D may be TRBD1 (6 bases). The CDR3 runs to 16 residues. Germline CDR1 and CDR2: MNHEY and SVGEGT. Trimming took 5 bases from V and 2 from J, leaving 18 bases between them. In nucleotides, the CDR3 is TGTGCCAGCAGTATTAACCCGGACAGTATTAACACTGAAGCTTTCTTT. This codes for CASSINPDSINTEAFF.

This clonotype was found a few times. The rearrangement uses TRBV7-9 and TRBJ2-4; D is unresolved. Germline CDR1 is SEHNR and CDR2 is FQNEAQ (reference sequence). Trimming removed 5 bases from V and 1 base from J, with 9 bases in between. The CDR3 loop spans 14 amino acids. In DNA, the CDR3 is TGTGCCAGCAGCGGACCAGTGGCCAAAAACATTCAGTACTTC. It yields the protein CASSGPVAKNIQYF. The full variable domain, rest sourced from reference TRBV7-9 and TRBJ2-4, is DTGVSQNPRHKITKRGQNVTFRCDPISEHNRLYWYRQTLGQGPEFLTYFQNEAQLEKSRLLSDRFSAERPKGSFSTLEIQRTEQGDSAMYLCASSGPVAKNIQYFGAGTRLSVL.

J is TRBJ2-1 and V is TRBV19; D tentatively fits TRBD1 or TRBD2 (5 bases each). Germline CDR1 is LNHDA and CDR2 is SQIVND (reference sequence). The CDR3 loop spans 16 amino acids. V was clipped by 1 base and J by 0 bases, with 10 bases between them. The CDR3 DNA reads as TGTGCCAGTAGTATAGGTGAGGGGAGCTCCTACAATGAGCAGTTCTTC. Its translation: CASSIGEGSSYNEQFF.

This clonotype was seen repeatedly, ten times or more. The chain has TRBV29-1 and TRBJ1-3; D is unresolved. CDR3 size: 13 residues. Germline V gives CDR1 SQVTM, CDR2 ANQGSEA. V was clipped by 2 bases and J by 7 bases, with 12 bases between them. CDR3 in amino acids: CSVEFAGGNTIYF. The CDR3 DNA follows: TGCAGCGTTGAATTTGCAGGAGGGAACACCATATATTTT.

This clonotype was found a few times. This sequence joins TRBV20-1 and TRBJ2-1; D not certain. With 4 bases removed from V and 2 bases from J, the gap between germline ends came to 15 bases. The CDR3 spans 15 residues. The germline V gene has CDR1 DFQATT and CDR2 SNEGSKA (reference sequence). CDR3 protein: CSAIPGDWPYNEQFF. Written as DNA, the CDR3 is TGCAGTGCTATCCCCGGTGACTGGCCCTACAATGAGCAGTTCTTC.

This chain connects TRBV6-2 or TRBV6-3 to TRBJ2-7, with D perhaps matching TRBD1 or TRBD2 (5 bases each). This CDR3 region has 16 residues. The V end was cut by 5 bases, the J end by 5 bases, with 22 bases between. Germline V gives CDR1 MNHEY, CDR2 SVGEGT. The CDR3 spells CASSPIPRVGGNEQYF. CDR3 in DNA: TGTGCCAGCAGTCCCATCCCCAGGGTTGGGGGAAACGAGCAGTACTTC.

This chain uses TRBV24-1 with TRBJ2-1; 10 bases fit TRBD1. V dropped 4 bases and J dropped 0; count of bases not matched to a gene: 2. CDR1 and CDR2 (germline): KGHDR, SFDVKD. CDR3 length: 16 residues. CDR3: CATSDWTGGSYNEQFF. DNA of the CDR3: TGTGCCACCAGTGACTGGACAGGGGGCTCCTACAATGAGCAGTTCTTC.

The CDR3 nucleotides are TGTGCCACCAAGGGGCTATCCTACGAGCAGTACTTC. It encodes CATKGLSYEQYF. The chain employs TRBV7-2 and TRBJ2-7; D might be TRBD1 (5 bases). The V end was cut by 10 bases, the J end by 1 base, with 11 bases between. Germline values: CDR1 SGHTA, CDR2 FQGNSA. The CDR3 length is 12 residues.